This TCR beta chain was identified during a study of blood T cell repertoires in COVID-19. The wider study: Some COVID-19 samples were acute and others convalescent; all came from the United States, Italy and Spain. T cells, B-cell-depleted T cells, or PBMCs supplied cDNA or gDNA.

Authors' analysis steps: Counts of nucleated cells, estimated from reference gene primer amplification, were obtained. The assay was immunoSEQ multiplex PCR, and TCRdb's table has in-frame clones only and misses some. The D gene and trimming were derived from the DNA, and the V and J assignments and clone size from that table. The sample comprises 60,000 to 80,000 clones, approximately 88% of which are singletons, and approximately 6.8% rests with the top ten. The germline gives CDR1 LGHDT, CDR2 YNNKEL (reference sequence). The CDR3 is 18 residues long. V trimming: 4 bases; J trimming: 1 base; junction bases outside the gene matches: 3.

Sequences were obtained from peripheral blood. The source of this sequence is a woman in her 70s with acute or convalescent COVID-19. V is TRBV3-1 (or the pseudogene TRBV3-2) and J is TRBJ2-6, with 14 bases lining up with TRBD2. In DNA form, the CDR3 reads TGTGCCAGCAGCCCGGGACTAGCGGGGGATTCTGGGGCCAACGTCCTGACTTTC. It codes for CASSPGLAGDSGANVLTF.